This TCR beta chain was found in a study of human T cells and chemical hapten exposure. Whole-study context: Affected patients, primarily female, had alopecia areata, totalis or universalis. Yields of TCR per sample differed, chiefly owing to small differences in pooled library volume.

TCRdb re-called the RACE reads through MiXCR, storing one row per CDR3 protein. The data hold 95,000 to 150,000 distinct CDR3 sequences, with roughly an eighth observed a single time. The study's findings and limits: Among expanded TCRs, significantly more large CDR3 similarity clusters formed than among controls.

The time point was: patch test 1, 2 weeks after DPC sensitization. The sample's treatment: therapeutic diphenylcyclopropenone sensitization with weekly scalp DPC. Alopecia patients between 18 and 70 years old and suitable for DPC were used as donors. Concerning this clonotype itself: Its antigen is not known.

The sequencing used whole blood, collected in connection with sensitization to the hapten diphenylcyclopropenone (DPC). The receptor was derived from a young man with alopecia areata. Some clones in this sample may be carry-over from other donors' samples.

For the CDR3, the DNA is TGTGCTAGTGGTTTAAGCCCGGGACATTCCTACAATGAGCAGTTCTTC. Its translation is CASGLSPGHSYNEQFF. This chain links TRBV12-5 with TRBJ2-1, with D possibly matching TRBD1 (6 bases). Germline values: CDR1 LGHNT, CDR2 FRNRAP. The CDR3 runs 16 residues. V lost 3 bases to trimming and J lost 1 base, with 13 bases between them.